This entry features one TCR beta chain sequence. This record belongs to a study of blood T cell repertoires in COVID-19. Profiled with immunoSEQ multiplex PCR; TCRdb holds only in-frame clones, not every one. This repertoire shows tens of thousands of clones, roughly 85% found once; its top ten account for roughly 30%. CDR1 is KGHDR, CDR2 SFDVKD, per germline. Deletions cut 7 bases from V and 5 bases from J, with 16 bases between. The CDR3 totals 14 residues. Sequenced input: peripheral blood. The clonotype was recovered from a man aged 50-60 years with active or convalescent COVID-19. The rearrangement uses TRBV24-1 and TRBJ2-5; D might be TRBD1 (6 bases). Here the CDR3 DNA reads TGTGCCACCAGCAAACAGGGTTTGGAGGAGACCCAGTACTTC. Translating it yields CATSKQGLEETQYF.